Listed here are 17 T cell receptor beta chains from one sample, sequenced in a study of blood T cell repertoires in COVID-19. Generated by immunoSEQ multiplex PCR, the TCRdb table keeps only in-frame clones and is missing some. The repertoire holds approximately 480,000 clones, with roughly 87% as singletons. What was sequenced was PBMCs or T cells enriched from blood (not recorded which). The receptor source for this set is a woman between 18 and 29 years old who had recovered from COVID-19.

The chain couples TRBV6-5 to TRBJ1-3, with unresolved D. The CDR3 totals 14 residues. CDR1 and CDR2 (germline): MNHEY, SVGAGI. Trimming took 7 bases from V and 4 from J, leaving 14 bases between them. As DNA, the CDR3 is TGTGCCAGCATCGCCACCTCGGGGGGAAACACCATATATTTT. This gives the protein CASIATSGGNTIYF.

This clone was picked up one time. V and J are TRBV13 and TRBJ2-1; possibly TRBD1 for D (5 bases). The CDR3 length is 15 residues. The germline gives CDR1 PRHDT, CDR2 FYEKMQ (reference sequence). Trimming took off 5 bases at V and 2 bases at J, with 13 bases between the two ends. The CDR3, as DNA: TGTGCCAGCAGCGACCATGCAGGGACCTACAATGAGCAGTTCTTC. Its protein product is CASSDHAGTYNEQFF. Looking up the rest from reference TRBV13 and TRBJ2-1 gives the full variable domain: AAGVIQSPRHLIKEKRETATLKCYPIPRHDTVYWYQQGPGQDPQFLISFYEKMQSDKGSIPDRFSAQQFSDYHSELNMSSLELGDSALYFCASSDHAGTYNEQFFGPGTRLTVL.

The chain uses TRBV2 and TRBJ1-4; 7 bases map to TRBD1. CDR1 is SNHLY and CDR2 is FYNNEI in the germline V gene. The CDR3 totals 15 residues. V gave up 7 bases and J gave up 1 base; unmatched junction bases: 6. Written as DNA, the CDR3 is TGTGCCAGCACTCGGGACAGCCGAACTAATGAAAAACTGTTTTTT. Translated, it gives CASTRDSRTNEKLFF.

DNA for the CDR3: TGTGCCAGCAGCATAAAAAGGGGCACTGAAGCTTTCTTT. Protein: CASSIKRGTEAFF. The chain uses TRBV7-3 and TRBJ1-1, with D possibly matching TRBD1 (5 bases). CDR1 SGHTA and CDR2 FQGTGA come from the germline V gene. This CDR3 has 13 residues. V was cut by 5 bases and J by 4 bases, with 11 bases left in between.

This chain joins TRBV11-2 and TRBJ1-1, with 12 bases fitting TRBD1. Germline V gives CDR1 SGHAT, CDR2 FQNNGV. CDR3 length: 17 amino acids. The V and J ends lost 5 bases and 3 bases, in that order; junction bases with no gene match: 10. The CDR3 loop reads CASSAGTGGWSHTEAFF. The DNA for the CDR3 is TGTGCCAGCAGCGCTGGGACAGGGGGCTGGTCCCACACTGAAGCTTTCTTT.

The genes are TRBV28 and TRBJ2-7, with 8 bases matching TRBD2. The germline V gene has CDR1 MDHEN and CDR2 SYDVKM. The CDR3 loop spans 13 amino acids. V lost 8 bases and J lost 5; bases outside the gene matches: 8. The CDR3 loop reads CASHEPGGDEQYF. CDR3 nucleotides: TGTGCCAGCCATGAGCCGGGGGGGGACGAGCAGTACTTC. The complete variable domain, with remaining parts taken from reference TRBV28 and TRBJ2-7, reads DVKVTQSSRYLVKRTGEKVFLECVQDMDHENMFWYRQDPGLGLRLIYFSYDVKMKEKGDIPEGYSVSREKKERFSLILESASTNQTSMYLCASHEPGGDEQYFGPGTRLTVT.

The chain is built from TRBV2 and TRBJ1-6; tentative D call: TRBD1 (5 bases). Trimming left V 3 bases short and J 7 bases short, with 7 bases between. Per germline, CDR1 SNHLY and CDR2 FYNNEI. The length of the CDR3 is 13 residues. The chain's CDR3 is CASSDRTNSPLHF. The DNA of the CDR3 is TGTGCCAGCAGTGACAGGACAAATTCACCCCTCCACTTT.

V gene TRBV19 combines with J gene TRBJ1-1; no clear D. CDR3 length: 15 residues. CDR1 and CDR2 (germline): LNHDA, SQIVND (reference sequence). Trimming pared 6 bases from V and 5 bases from J, leaving 19 bases between. This CDR3 reads CASRSDGGRRTEAFF. CDR3 DNA sequence: TGTGCCAGTAGATCAGACGGCGGGAGGCGGACTGAAGCTTTCTTT.

The rearrangement uses TRBV29-1 and TRBJ2-3; D possibly corresponds to TRBD1 (5 bases). Germline V gene lookup returns CDR1 SQVTM and CDR2 ANQGSEA. The CDR3 spans 13 residues. Trimming removed 5 bases from V and 2 bases from J, with 11 bases in between. The CDR3 loop is CSVRAGLTDTQYF. CDR3 nucleotides: TGCAGCGTTCGGGCAGGGCTCACAGATACGCAGTATTTT.

The chain has TRBV6-4 and TRBJ1-2; a weak D match, TRBD1 (6 bases). The V and J ends lost 1 base and 4 bases respectively, with 13 bases between them. The CDR3 spans 15 residues. Germline V gene data show CDR1 as MRHNA and CDR2 as SNTAGT. In DNA form, the CDR3 reads TGTGCCAGCAGTGACTGGGGGGGCTCAGGCTATGGCTACACCTTC. It codes for CASSDWGGSGYGYTF.

The chain uses TRBV5-1 and TRBJ1-4, with 8 positions matching TRBD1. Germline V lookup: CDR1 SGHRS, CDR2 YFSETQ. The CDR3 length is 15 residues. The V segment lost 4 bases and the J segment 8 bases; nucleotides outside the gene matches: 10. CDR3 DNA: TGCGCCAGCAGCGGCTCCTCAGGGGGCAGGGAAAAACTGTTTTTT. It yields the protein CASSGSSGGREKLFF.

The genes are TRBV12-1 and TRBJ2-5; the table's D call, TRBD2, has no DNA check behind it. TRBV12-1 is marked as a pseudogene. The CDR3 length is 15 residues. CDR3 protein: CASTKGLAGEETQYF. The CDR3 DNA follows: TGTGCCAGCACCAAAGGTCTAGCGGGGGAAGAGACCCAGTACTTC.

V gene TRBV5-1 combines with J gene TRBJ2-2; D call uncertain. Germline assignment: CDR1 SGHRS and CDR2 YFSETQ. V shed 0 bases and J shed 4 bases, with 7 bases lying between them. The CDR3 sequence is 14 residues long. The CDR3 DNA reads as TGCGCCAGCAGCTTGGAGACTCCCACCGGGGAGCTGTTTTTT. It encodes CASSLETPTGELFF.

This chain uses TRBV11-2 with TRBJ2-7, with a tentative D call TRBD1 (6 bases). Germline V gene lookup returns CDR1 SGHAT and CDR2 FQNNGV. CDR3 length: 15 residues. V dropped 6 bases and J dropped 2 bases, with 17 bases sitting between them. The CDR3 nucleotides are TGTGCCAGCAGACCACTGACAGGTAGACCCTACGAGCAGTACTTC. As protein: CASRPLTGRPYEQYF.

V is TRBV3-1 (or the pseudogene TRBV3-2) and J is TRBJ1-5; D is possibly TRBD1 (5 bases). This CDR3 is 14 amino acids long. Germline loops: CDR1 LGHDT, CDR2 YNNKEL (reference sequence). Trimming removed 0 bases from V and 9 bases from J, with 12 bases in between. CDR3 nucleotide sequence: TGTGCCAGCAGCCAAGAAAGGGGCTCAGGGCCCCAGCATTTT. Translated, it gives CASSQERGSGPQHF.

The rearrangement joins TRBV10-3 to TRBJ2-3, with TRBD1 as a possible D gene (6 bases). The CDR3 runs to 14 residues. Germline CDR1 is ENHRY and CDR2 is SYGVKD. DNA for the CDR3: TGTGCATCAAACCGGGACCCCAGGGGAGATACGCAGTATTTT. This codes for CASNRDPRGDTQYF.

The chain employs TRBV28 and TRBJ1-1; 7 bases map to TRBD1. Germline V gives CDR1 MDHEN, CDR2 SYDVKM. The CDR3 loop spans 14 amino acids. V gave up 10 bases and J gave up 4 bases; unmatched junction bases: 12. CDR3 DNA sequence: TGTGCCACCCTAGACCGACAGGGACTCACTGAAGCTTTCTTT. Translating gives CATLDRQGLTEAFF.